The 20 T cell receptor beta chains below all came from one sample that was sequenced in a study of T cells after yellow fever vaccination. TCRdb reprocessed the 5' RACE reads via MiXCR and lists one record per CDR3 protein. The data hold about 340,000 distinct CDR3 sequences, with around 12% observed a single time. The sample consisted of CD4+ T cells sorted from PBMCs, taken 15 days after the yellow fever booster vaccination. The receptors derive from a young man who received the YFV17D yellow fever vaccine.

This clonotype was detected only a few times. V is TRBV7-2 and J is TRBJ1-1, with a possible D match to TRBD1 (6 bases). This CDR3 region has 13 residues. The V gene lost 3 bases and the J gene lost 11 bases, with 16 bases spanning the gap. The germline V gene encodes CDR1 SGHTA and CDR2 FQGNSA. CDR3 in amino acids: CASSFGLGAVAFF. The CDR3 DNA reads TGTGCCAGCAGCTTCGGTCTGGGGGCGGTTGCTTTCTTT.

This clonotype was found a few times. The genes are TRBV10-3 and TRBJ1-2, with 8 bases identical to TRBD1. V shed 11 bases and J 8 bases; nucleotides not matched to a gene: 13. Germline CDR1 and CDR2: ENHRY and SYGVKD. The CDR3 runs 13 residues. Written as DNA, the CDR3 is TGTGCCTCCCGGACAGGGCCAGTCTTGGGCTACACCTTC. Translating gives CASRTGPVLGYTF.

This clonotype was found a few times. The chain combines TRBV4-1 with TRBJ2-1; 9 bases are a match to TRBD2. The CDR3 is 18 residues long. Germline CDR1 MGHRA, CDR2 YSYEKL. The V segment lost 1 base and the J segment 5 bases; nucleotides outside the gene matches: 12. The CDR3 region is CASSQVAGGQIFNNEQFF. In DNA, the CDR3 is TGCGCCAGCAGCCAAGTGGCGGGGGGGCAAATCTTTAACAATGAGCAGTTCTTC.

The table lists this clonotype with a few counts. The rearrangement links TRBV5-1 to TRBJ1-1, with D possibly matching TRBD1 (5 bases). V lost 0 bases to trimming and J lost 5 bases, with 11 bases between them. The CDR3 spans 14 residues. Germline assignment: CDR1 SGHRS and CDR2 YFSETQ. The CDR3 sequence: CASSLGGEGTEAFF. The CDR3 nucleotides read TGCGCCAGCAGCTTGGGGGGGGAAGGTACTGAAGCTTTCTTT.

The genes are TRBV7-8 and TRBJ1-1, with no clear D. Per germline, CDR1 SGHVS and CDR2 FQNEAQ. CDR3 length: 13 amino acids. V was clipped by 5 bases and J by 6 bases, with 13 bases between them. Here the CDR3 reads CASSPLDWAEAFF. For the CDR3, the DNA is TGTGCCAGCAGCCCACTGGATTGGGCTGAAGCTTTCTTT.

J is TRBJ2-2 and V is TRBV12-3 or TRBV12-4; 9 bases match TRBD1. V lost 6 bases, J lost 6 bases, and 5 bases stayed unmatched. This CDR3 has 14 amino acids. CDR3: CASRGTGLAGELFF. CDR3 coding DNA: TGTGCCAGCAGGGGGACAGGGCTCGCCGGGGAGCTGTTTTTT.

The J gene is TRBJ1-2, the V gene TRBV30; weak D call: TRBD1 (6 bases). Trimming removed 0 bases from V and 7 bases from J, with 9 bases in between. CDR1 and CDR2 from the germline V gene are GTSNPN and SVGIG (reference sequence). This CDR3 is 12 amino acids long. CDR3 in amino acids: CAWSVQGLGYTF. The CDR3 DNA reads as TGTGCCTGGAGTGTACAGGGCCTTGGCTACACCTTC.

The chain recombines TRBV5-1 with TRBJ1-1, with 7 bases fitting TRBD1. There are 14 residues in the CDR3. Germline-derived CDR1 and CDR2 are SGHRS and YFSETQ. V shed 0 bases, J shed 7 bases, and the junction held 6 bases outside the gene matches. In DNA, the CDR3 is TGCGCCAGCAGCTTGGCGGGGCCAGGGGGTGAAGCTTTCTTT. Translation: CASSLAGPGGEAFF.

In its sample, this clonotype was seen a few times. The chain is built from TRBV5-1 and TRBJ1-4; 7 bases fit TRBD1. With V trimmed by 3 bases and J by 4 bases, 3 bases remained unmatched. The CDR3 loop spans 14 amino acids. Germline values: CDR1 SGHRS, CDR2 YFSETQ. The CDR3 spells CASSYRGGNEKLFF. CDR3 in DNA: TGCGCCAGCAGCTACAGGGGTGGTAATGAAAAACTGTTTTTT.

This clonotype showed up just a few times. The CDR3 sequence is CASSPGRARGANVLTF. The CDR3 region has the DNA TGTGCCAGCAGCCCTGGAAGGGCACGGGGGGCCAACGTCCTGACTTTC. The V gene is TRBV5-4, the J gene TRBJ2-6; D gene unclear. Germline CDR1 SGHNT, CDR2 YYREEE (reference sequence). The V gene lost 4 bases and the J gene lost 4 bases, with 15 bases spanning the gap. This CDR3 is built from 16 residues. The full variable domain, its missing parts supplied by reference TRBV5-4 and TRBJ2-6, is ETGVTQSPTHLIKTRGQQVTLRCSSQSGHNTVSWYQQALGQGPQFIFQYYREEENGRGNFPPRFSGLQFPNYSSELNVNALELDDSALYLCASSPGRARGANVLTFGAGSRLTVL.

The chain employs TRBV4-2 and TRBJ1-3; no firm D call. CDR3 size: 17 residues. CDR1 LGHNA and CDR2 YNFKEQ come from the germline V gene. V lost 2 bases and J lost 0, with 14 bases in between. The CDR3 nucleotides are TGTGCCAGCAGCCAACGACCGGACGTAAGCTCTGGAAACACCATATATTTT. Its protein is CASSQRPDVSSGNTIYF.

The genes are TRBV7-8 and TRBJ1-2, with 7 bases matching TRBD1. The junction had 7 bases not matched to a gene; V was cut back by 4 bases and J by 2 bases. The CDR3 covers 15 residues. Looked up from germline, CDR1 is SGHVS and CDR2 is FQNEAQ. This CDR3 reads CASSSQRGLNYGYTF. CDR3 nucleotide sequence: TGTGCCAGCAGCTCCCAGAGGGGGCTAAACTATGGCTACACCTTC.

The V gene is TRBV4-3, the J gene TRBJ2-1; the D gene is possibly TRBD1 (6 bases). Germline values: CDR1 LGHNA, CDR2 YSLEER. This CDR3 is 15 amino acids long. Between the trimmed V and J ends, which lost 0 bases and 5 bases, there was a span of 11 bases. CDR3 region: CASSQEYRVHNEQFF. CDR3 nucleotide sequence: TGCGCCAGCAGCCAAGAATACAGGGTCCACAATGAGCAGTTCTTC.

This clonotype was seen a handful of times. This chain connects TRBV20-1 to TRBJ1-2; no definite D call. Germline CDR1 DFQATT, CDR2 SNEGSKA (reference sequence). Trimming left V 2 bases short and J 5 bases short, with 24 bases between. CDR3 length: 17 residues. CDR3 coding DNA: TGCAGTGCTAGACCCCCCCGAGGAACAGAGTCTTATTATGGCTACACCTTC. As protein: CSARPPRGTESYYGYTF.

This clonotype appeared a few times. The gene calls are TRBV20-1 and TRBJ1-4, with D hard to call. CDR1 and CDR2 (germline): DFQATT, SNEGSKA (reference sequence). This CDR3 has 13 amino acids. Trimming stripped 3 bases from V and 4 bases from J, with 9 bases between. The CDR3 bases are TGCAGTGCTAGCGGGCGGGTTAATGAAAAACTGTTTTTT. Translation gives CSASGRVNEKLFF.

The J gene is TRBJ1-2, the V gene TRBV19; 12 bases match TRBD1. Trimming took 3 bases from V and 7 from J; bases not matched to a gene: 6. CDR3 length equals 15 residues. The germline gives CDR1 LNHDA, CDR2 SQIVND (reference sequence). DNA of the CDR3: TGTGCCAGTAGTATTTATGGGACAGGGGGCTTTGGCTACACCTTC. The encoded protein is CASSIYGTGGFGYTF.

In its sample, this clonotype was seen a few times. The chain has TRBV6-1 and TRBJ1-5; 8 bases are a match to TRBD1. Germline values: CDR1 MNHNS, CDR2 SASEGT. V lost 4 bases and J lost 6; bases outside the gene matches: 11. This CDR3 contains 16 residues. The CDR3 loop reads CASSGLAGGGTQPQHF. The CDR3 nucleotides read TGTGCCAGCAGTGGATTAGCAGGGGGCGGAACTCAGCCCCAGCATTTT.

This clonotype was seen a few times. The CDR3 sequence is CASRKGTQRQETQYF. CDR3 DNA: TGTGCCAGCAGAAAAGGGACCCAGCGGCAAGAGACCCAGTACTTC. The J gene is TRBJ2-5, the V gene TRBV6-2 or TRBV6-3; D may correspond to TRBD1 or TRBD2 (5 bases each). V was shortened by 6 bases and J by 2 bases, with 16 bases between the two germline ends. Germline V gene sequence: CDR1 MNHEY, CDR2 SVGEGT. CDR3 size: 15 residues.

This clonotype has a count of ten or more. The chain recombines TRBV7-3 with TRBJ1-6, with a tentative D call TRBD1 (6 bases). The germline CDR1 and CDR2 sequences are SGHTA and FQGTGA. The CDR3 is 14 amino acids. V lost 0 bases, J lost 10 bases, and 10 bases lay in between. The CDR3 region has the DNA TGTGCCAGCAGCTTAACGGGGGCCGAGTCACCCCTCCACTTT. Protein product: CASSLTGAESPLHF.

The chain joins TRBV18 to TRBJ2-3; 11 bases agree with TRBD2. The CDR3 sequence is 18 residues long. The J segment lost 4 bases and the V segment lost 3 bases, leaving 12 bases of the junction unmatched. Germline V gene data show CDR1 as KGHSH and CDR2 as LQKENI. The DNA for the CDR3 is TGTGCCAGCTCACCCGACACTAGCGGGGGTTACCCCCCAGATACGCAGTATTTT. This sequence encodes CASSPDTSGGYPPDTQYF. The variable domain in full, with the rest retrieved from reference TRBV18 and TRBJ2-3, is NAGVMQNPRHLVRRRGQEARLRCSPMKGHSHVYWYRQLPEEGLKFMVYLQKENIIDESGMPKERFSAEFPKEGPSILRIQQVVRGDSAAYFCASSPDTSGGYPPDTQYFGPGTRLTVL.